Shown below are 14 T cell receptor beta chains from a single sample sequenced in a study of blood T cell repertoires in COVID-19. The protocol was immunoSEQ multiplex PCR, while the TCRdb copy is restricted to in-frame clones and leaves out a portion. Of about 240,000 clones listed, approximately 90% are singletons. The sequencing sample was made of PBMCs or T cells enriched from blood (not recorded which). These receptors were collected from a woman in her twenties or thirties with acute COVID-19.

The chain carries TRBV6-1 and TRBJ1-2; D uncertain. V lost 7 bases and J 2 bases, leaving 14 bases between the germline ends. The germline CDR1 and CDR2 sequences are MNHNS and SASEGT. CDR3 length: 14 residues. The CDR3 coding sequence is TGTGCCAGCATCCCCGGAGATGGGAACTATGGCTACACCTTC. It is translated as CASIPGDGNYGYTF.

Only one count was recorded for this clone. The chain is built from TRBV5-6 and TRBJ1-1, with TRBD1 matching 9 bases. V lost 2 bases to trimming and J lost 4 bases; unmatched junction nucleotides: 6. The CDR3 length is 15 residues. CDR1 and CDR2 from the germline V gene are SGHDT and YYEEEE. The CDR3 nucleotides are TGTGCCAGCAGCTTTCTCCCGGGACAGGGCACTGAAGCTTTCTTT. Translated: CASSFLPGQGTEAFF.

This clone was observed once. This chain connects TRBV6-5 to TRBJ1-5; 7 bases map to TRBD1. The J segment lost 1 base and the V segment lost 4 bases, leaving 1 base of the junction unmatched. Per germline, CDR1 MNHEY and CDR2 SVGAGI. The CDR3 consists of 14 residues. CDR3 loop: CASSSGQSNQPQHF. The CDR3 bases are TGTGCCAGCAGTTCGGGACAGAGCAATCAGCCCCAGCATTTT.

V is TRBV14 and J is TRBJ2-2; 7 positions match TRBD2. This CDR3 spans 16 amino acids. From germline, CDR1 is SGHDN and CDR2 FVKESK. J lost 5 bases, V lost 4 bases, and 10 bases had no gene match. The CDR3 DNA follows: TGTGCCAGCAGCCCATTGGGACTACCAGGGACCGGGGAGCTGTTTTTT. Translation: CASSPLGLPGTGELFF.

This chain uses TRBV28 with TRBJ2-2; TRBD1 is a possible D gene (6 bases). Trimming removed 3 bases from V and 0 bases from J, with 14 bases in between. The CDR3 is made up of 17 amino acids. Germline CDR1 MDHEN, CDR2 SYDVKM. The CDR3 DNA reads TGTGCCAGCAGTTTCAATCTTTGGACAGCGAACACCGGGGAGCTGTTTTTT. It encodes CASSFNLWTANTGELFF.

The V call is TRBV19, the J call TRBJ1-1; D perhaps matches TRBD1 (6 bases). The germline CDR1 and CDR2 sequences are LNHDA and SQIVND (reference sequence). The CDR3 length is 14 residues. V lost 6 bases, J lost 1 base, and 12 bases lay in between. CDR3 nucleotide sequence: TGTGCCAGTAGAACAGGGTCTTCGAACACTGAAGCTTTCTTT. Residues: CASRTGSSNTEAFF.

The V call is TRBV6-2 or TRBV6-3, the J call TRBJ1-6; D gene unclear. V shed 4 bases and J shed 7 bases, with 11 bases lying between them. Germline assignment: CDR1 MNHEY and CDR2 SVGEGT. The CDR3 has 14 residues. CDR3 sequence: CASSFGRLNSPLHF. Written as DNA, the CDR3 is TGTGCCAGCAGTTTCGGCAGGCTGAATTCACCCCTCCACTTT.

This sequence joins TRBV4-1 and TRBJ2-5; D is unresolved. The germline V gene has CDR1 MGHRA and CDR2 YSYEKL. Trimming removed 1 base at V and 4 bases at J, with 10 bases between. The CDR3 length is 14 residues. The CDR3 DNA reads TGCGCCAGCAGCCAAGCAGATCAGGCAGAGACCCAGTACTTC. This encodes CASSQADQAETQYF.

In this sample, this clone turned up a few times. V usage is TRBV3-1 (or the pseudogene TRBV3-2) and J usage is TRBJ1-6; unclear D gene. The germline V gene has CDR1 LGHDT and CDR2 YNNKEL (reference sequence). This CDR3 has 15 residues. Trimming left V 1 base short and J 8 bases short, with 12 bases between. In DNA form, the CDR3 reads TGTGCCAGCAGCCAAGGCTGGGCCGGGGATTCACCCCTCCACTTT. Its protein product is CASSQGWAGDSPLHF.

The CDR3, as DNA: TGTGCCAGCAGCCAAGCTGTAGAACCAGGAAACACCATATATTTT. Protein sequence: CASSQAVEPGNTIYF. This sequence joins TRBV3-1 (or the pseudogene TRBV3-2) and TRBJ1-3; D gene unclear. The CDR3 loop spans 15 amino acids. The V gene's germline CDR1 is LGHDT and CDR2 YNNKEL (reference sequence). The ends were cut back, 1 base at V and 4 bases at J, with 11 bases in the middle.

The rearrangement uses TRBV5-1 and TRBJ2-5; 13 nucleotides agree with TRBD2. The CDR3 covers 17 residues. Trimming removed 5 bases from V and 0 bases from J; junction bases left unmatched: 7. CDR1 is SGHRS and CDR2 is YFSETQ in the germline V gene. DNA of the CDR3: TGCGCCAGCAGACTCGGACTAGCGGGGGTATACCAAGAGACCCAGTACTTC. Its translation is CASRLGLAGVYQETQYF.

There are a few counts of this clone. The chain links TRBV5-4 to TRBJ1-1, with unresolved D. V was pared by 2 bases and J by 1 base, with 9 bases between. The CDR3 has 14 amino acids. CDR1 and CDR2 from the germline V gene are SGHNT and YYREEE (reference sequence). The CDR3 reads CASSFGNPNTEAFF. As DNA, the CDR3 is TGTGCCAGCAGCTTCGGGAACCCGAACACTGAAGCTTTCTTT.

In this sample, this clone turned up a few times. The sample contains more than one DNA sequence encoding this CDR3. The CDR3, as DNA: TGTGCCAGCAGCGTAGGAGCCTCTGGAAACACCATATATTTT. It encodes CASSVGASGNTIYF. The chain employs TRBV9 and TRBJ1-3; no clear D gene. This CDR3 spans 14 amino acids. Germline-derived CDR1 and CDR2 are SGDLS and YYNGEE. V dropped 0 bases and J dropped 0 bases, with 4 bases sitting between them.

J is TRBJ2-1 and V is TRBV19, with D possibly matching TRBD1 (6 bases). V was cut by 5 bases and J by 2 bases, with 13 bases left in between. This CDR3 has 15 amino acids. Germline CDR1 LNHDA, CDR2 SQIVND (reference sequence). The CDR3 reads CASSPDREPYNEQFF. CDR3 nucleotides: TGTGCCAGTAGTCCGGACAGAGAACCCTACAATGAGCAGTTCTTC.